These 15 T cell receptor beta chains were all obtained from the same sample, sequenced in a study of radiation and T cells in renal cell carcinoma. Time point specified: blood 4 weeks post-SBRT, at nephrectomy. Sample treatment: 15 Gy SBRT to primary tumor, nephrectomy 4 weeks later. Libraries were prepared by immunoSEQ multiplex PCR; TCRdb keeps only in-frame clonotypes and omits some of them. The repertoire holds around 95,000 clones, with approximately 80% as singletons. The sequencing here drew on blood, taken from a patient whose treatment included radiotherapy and nephrectomy. Every receptor here comes from a man aged 55 to 70 with renal cell carcinoma.

The chain has TRBV6-5 and TRBJ1-2; tentatively, D is TRBD1 (6 bases). The CDR3 consists of 15 residues. Germline-derived CDR1 and CDR2 are MNHEY and SVGAGI. V lost 0 bases and J 4 bases, leaving 12 bases between the germline ends. In DNA form, the CDR3 reads TGTGCCAGCAGTTACTCTGGGGGGCGCCCCTATGGCTACACCTTC. It is translated as CASSYSGGRPYGYTF.

This chain links TRBV29-1 with TRBJ1-6, with 7 bases aligning to TRBD1. The length of the CDR3 is 13 residues. The V gene's germline CDR1 is SQVTM and CDR2 ANQGSEA. J gave up 7 bases and V 4 bases, and 4 bases lay outside the gene matches. CDR3 DNA sequence: TGCAGCGTTGGACAGGGCGGAAATTCACCCCTCCACTTT. Its protein is CSVGQGGNSPLHF.

The chain is built from TRBV10-1 and TRBJ2-1, with TRBD2 identical over 10 bases. The CDR3 is 14 amino acids. Germline trimming cut 3 bases from V and 7 bases from J; bases unmatched to any gene: 3. Germline CDR1 WNHNN, CDR2 SYGVQD (reference sequence). CDR3 amino acids: CASSEQLAGNEQFF. The CDR3 bases are TGCGCCAGCAGTGAACAACTAGCGGGAAATGAGCAGTTCTTC.

The chain carries TRBV9 and TRBJ2-1, with 8 bases aligning to TRBD2. CDR3 length equals 15 residues. The junction had 7 bases not matched to a gene; V was cut back by 6 bases and J by 2 bases. Germline CDR1 reads SGDLS; CDR2 reads YYNGEE. CDR3 sequence: CASTFGGETYNEQFF. In DNA form, the CDR3 reads TGTGCCAGCACCTTCGGGGGGGAGACCTACAATGAGCAGTTCTTC.

V usage is TRBV4-3 and J usage is TRBJ1-5; possibly TRBD1 for D (6 bases). CDR1 and CDR2 (germline): LGHNA, YSLEER. The V end was cut by 4 bases, the J end by 4 bases, with 20 bases between. This CDR3 contains 17 residues. CDR3 DNA sequence: TGCGCCAGCAGCCGAGAGCCGTGGACAGTCTTGAATCAGCCCCAGCATTTT. It is translated as CASSREPWTVLNQPQHF.

The rearrangement uses TRBV7-9 and TRBJ2-5, with D perhaps assigned TRBD1 or TRBD2 (6 bases each). This CDR3 comprises 16 residues. The germline gives CDR1 SEHNR, CDR2 FQNEAQ (reference sequence). The germline V and J ends were trimmed by 4 bases and 4 bases, with 19 bases remaining between them. In nucleotides, the CDR3 is TGTGCCAGCAGCTGGAGAGGGGGGAAAGGGATAGAGACCCAGTACTTC. As protein: CASSWRGGKGIETQYF.

This chain joins TRBV18 and TRBJ1-4, with D unclear. Looked up from germline, CDR1 is KGHSH and CDR2 is LQKENI. The V end lost 3 bases, the J end lost 0 bases, and 14 bases lay between the germline ends. The CDR3 is made up of 17 amino acids. The CDR3 here is CASSPAPALPTNEKLFF. Here the CDR3 DNA reads TGTGCCAGCTCACCGGCCCCGGCCCTACCAACTAATGAAAAACTGTTTTTT.

The J gene is TRBJ2-7, the V gene TRBV19, with 11 bases fitting TRBD2. Germline values: CDR1 LNHDA, CDR2 SQIVND (reference sequence). CDR3 length equals 16 residues. V lost 3 bases and J lost 3; bases outside the gene matches: 7. The CDR3 is CASSIGTSGKYYEQYF. The CDR3 nucleotides are TGTGCCAGTAGTATCGGGACTAGCGGAAAGTACTACGAGCAGTACTTC.

The chain links TRBV19 to TRBJ2-4; perhaps TRBD2 as D (6 bases). The V gene lost 3 bases and the J gene lost 6 bases, with 9 bases spanning the gap. Germline values: CDR1 LNHDA, CDR2 SQIVND (reference sequence). The CDR3 is 13 amino acids. CDR3 bases: TGTGCCAGTAGTATGAGGAGGGGAAACATTCAGTACTTC. It codes for CASSMRRGNIQYF. The full variable domain, in which reference TRBV19 and TRBJ2-4 provide the parts outside the CDR3, is DGGITQSPKYLFRKEGQNVTLSCEQNLNHDAMYWYRQDPGQGLRLIYYSQIVNDFQKGDIAEGYSVSREKKESFPLTVTSAQKNPTAFYLCASSMRRGNIQYFGAGTRLSVL.

The rearrangement links TRBV5-5 to TRBJ2-1, with a tentative D call TRBD2 (6 bases). The CDR3 runs to 17 residues. Per the germline V gene, CDR1 is SGHKS and CDR2 is YYEKEE (reference sequence). V gave up 0 bases and J gave up 0 bases, with 13 bases separating them. Written as DNA, the CDR3 is TGTGCCAGCAGCTTGGAATTGGAGACTAGCTCCTACAATGAGCAGTTCTTC. Protein product: CASSLELETSSYNEQFF.

V is TRBV5-1 and J is TRBJ2-7; 11 nucleotides align to TRBD1. Germline CDR1 reads SGHRS; CDR2 reads YFSETQ. The CDR3 is 15 residues long. After removal of 0 bases from V and 4 bases from J, the junction contained 3 bases not matched to a gene. The CDR3 DNA follows: TGCGCCAGCAGCTTGGGTGGACAGGGGGCATACGAGCAGTACTTC. It encodes CASSLGGQGAYEQYF.

This chain links TRBV10-2 with TRBJ1-1; D is possibly TRBD1 (5 bases). This CDR3 has 14 amino acids. Trimming stripped 6 bases from V and 1 base from J, with 12 bases between. Germline V gives CDR1 WSHSY, CDR2 SAAADI. For the CDR3, the DNA is TGCGCCAGCAGGACCGTGGGGGGGAACACTGAAGCTTTCTTT. Its protein product is CASRTVGGNTEAFF.

This clone was recorded a few times. The CDR3 DNA reads TGTGCCAGCAGTTTATCGGCTAGCTCCTGGCAGGGGTCCTACAATGAGCAGTTCTTC. Amino acids: CASSLSASSWQGSYNEQFF. This chain uses TRBV27 with TRBJ2-1; perhaps TRBD1 as D (6 bases). The germline V gene encodes CDR1 MNHEY and CDR2 SMNVEV (reference sequence). The CDR3 length is 19 residues. V was trimmed by 0 bases and J by 1 base, leaving 19 bases between them.

This clone was seen only a few times. The V call is TRBV5-1, the J call TRBJ1-4; TRBD1 is a possible D gene (5 bases). CDR3 length: 17 residues. Trimming cost V 0 bases and J 5 bases, with 17 bases left between them. Germline V gene data show CDR1 as SGHRS and CDR2 as YFSETQ. As DNA, the CDR3 is TGCGCCAGCAGCTTGGCCCCCCTCGGGGGTGGGAATGAAAAACTGTTTTTT. Its translation is CASSLAPLGGGNEKLFF.

The table lists this clone with a count of one. This chain uses TRBV4-1 with TRBJ2-1, with D possibly being TRBD1 or TRBD2 (5 bases each). V was pared by 4 bases and J by 4 bases, with 14 bases between. Germline V lookup: CDR1 MGHRA, CDR2 YSYEKL. The CDR3 sequence is 15 residues long. The CDR3 is CASSRGTGGYNEQFF. The CDR3 nucleotides are TGCGCCAGCAGCCGGGGGACCGGCGGTTACAATGAGCAGTTCTTC.